This TCR beta chain appears in the sequencing data of a study of graft-versus-host responses after intestinal transplantation. Study information: Grafts were multivisceral, liver-intestinal, or isolated intestinal. The recipients all started with anti-thymocyte globulin induction and then took tacrolimus and steroids for roughly three years.

Sequencing used immunoSEQ multiplex PCR; TCRdb keeps in-frame clones, though not all of them. The repertoire holds approximately 97,000 clones, with roughly nine tenths as singletons. The CDR3 is 15 amino acids. Losses at the gene ends were 6 bases for V and 2 bases for J; bases not matched to a gene: 6. Germline V gives CDR1 SGHAT, CDR2 FQNNGV. To note about this clone: Its specificity is not known.

Study-level results: The study associated peak circulating GvH clone levels with early post-transplant HvG declines. There were GvH clones found in recipient marrow, and some of them appeared first in ileum or blood.

The specimen comprised unstimulated CD4+ T cells sorted from spleen or lymph node cells, sampled before transplant. The chain combines TRBV11-2 with TRBJ1-4, with 7 positions matching TRBD1. The sequence was collected from a human donor who was the organ donor for an intestinal transplant. The CDR3 region is CASSYRGWTNEKLFF. DNA for the CDR3: TGTGCCAGCAGTTACAGGGGTTGGACTAATGAAAAACTGTTTTTT.